A single sample is the source of the 29 T cell receptor beta chains below, sequenced in a study of early T cells in non-severe SARS-CoV-2 infection. Via MiXCR, TCRdb re-called the 5' RACE reads, giving one row per CDR3 protein. The table shows some 30,000 distinct CDR3 sequences, with 3.9% occurring only once. The sample comprised whole blood. The origin of the receptors is an adult who was a healthcare worker with PCR-confirmed SARS-CoV-2 infection or an uninfected control (not recorded which).

This clonotype was seen ten or more times. J is TRBJ2-3 and V is TRBV27; D gene unclear. The CDR3 covers 13 residues. Trimming took 3 bases from V and 6 from J, leaving 10 bases between them. Germline assignment: CDR1 MNHEY and CDR2 SMNVEV (reference sequence). In DNA, the CDR3 is TGTGCCAGCAGTTTTGTATTAAGGGATACGCAGTATTTT. Translating gives CASSFVLRDTQYF.

This clonotype was seen many times. The rearrangement joins TRBV12-5 to TRBJ1-2; the D gene is possibly TRBD1 (5 bases). Per the germline V gene, CDR1 is LGHNT and CDR2 is FRNRAP. V lost 3 bases to trimming and J lost 4 bases, with 21 bases between them. The CDR3 sequence is 17 residues long. The CDR3 DNA is TGTGCTAGTGGTTTCAACCCGCCCAGGGAGAAAAGCTATGGCTACACCTTC. Encoded protein: CASGFNPPREKSYGYTF.

The sample holds many counts of this clonotype. This chain links TRBV20-1 with TRBJ2-1, with unresolved D. The CDR3 is made up of 14 amino acids. V lost 0 bases and J lost 7, with 13 bases in between. Germline CDR1 DFQATT, CDR2 SNEGSKA (reference sequence). The CDR3 reads CSARDPRVGNEQFF. CDR3 nucleotides: TGCAGTGCTAGAGATCCTCGCGTTGGGAATGAGCAGTTCTTC.

This clonotype was recorded at least ten times. V is TRBV29-1 and J is TRBJ1-5, with 9 bases lining up with TRBD1. Germline CDR1 is SQVTM and CDR2 is ANQGSEA. The CDR3 runs 13 residues. J gave up 7 bases and V 5 bases, and 6 bases lay outside the gene matches. CDR3 amino acids: CSVRTGAEQPQHF. The CDR3, as DNA: TGCAGCGTTAGGACAGGGGCGGAGCAGCCCCAGCATTTT.

This clonotype was counted at least ten times. The J gene is TRBJ2-1, the V gene TRBV20-1; 11 bases match TRBD2. Germline V gene data show CDR1 as DFQATT and CDR2 as SNEGSKA (reference sequence). The CDR3 runs to 14 residues. After removal of 6 bases from V and 4 bases from J, the junction contained 5 bases not matched to a gene. The CDR3 nucleotides read TGCAGTGCGAAGGGGACTAGCGGTTACAATGAGCAGTTCTTC. It encodes CSAKGTSGYNEQFF.

At least ten counts were recorded for this clonotype. Its ends do not fully match the called genes, so a read error is possible. V gene TRBV7-7 combines with J gene TRBJ2-5; TRBD2 aligns across 12 bases. Germline V gene data show CDR1 as SSHAT and CDR2 as FNYEAQ (reference sequence). This CDR3 has 16 residues. This CDR3 is CASSSSSGGAKETQYF. CDR3 in DNA: TGTGCTAGCAGCTCCTCTAGCGGGGGGGCGAAGGAGACCCAGTACTTC.

The V call is TRBV10-3, the J call TRBJ2-7; TRBD2 aligns across 7 bases. Germline assignment: CDR1 ENHRY and CDR2 SYGVKD. J gave up 0 bases and V 4 bases, and 6 bases lay outside the gene matches. This CDR3 has 15 residues. CDR3 nucleotide sequence: TGTGCCATCAGTGGTGGGGACTACCTCTCCTACGAGCAGTACTTC. The encoded protein is CAISGGDYLSYEQYF.

This clonotype came up many times. This chain joins TRBV29-1 and TRBJ2-7, with D perhaps TRBD1 (6 bases). V was trimmed by 4 bases and J by 2 bases, leaving 6 bases between them. CDR3 length: 11 residues. Germline CDR1 and CDR2: SQVTM and ANQGSEA. The CDR3 bases are TGCAGCGTTGGGACAGCCTACGAGCAGTACTTC. Its translation: CSVGTAYEQYF.

This clonotype was counted many times. The chain couples TRBV4-1 to TRBJ2-1, with unresolved D. This CDR3 spans 17 amino acids. CDR1 is MGHRA, CDR2 YSYEKL, per germline. Trimming stripped 4 bases from V and 7 bases from J, with 23 bases between. The DNA of the CDR3 is TGCGCCAGCAGCCCTCCGCCCACCCGGAAAGTTTGGAATGAGCAGTTCTTC. Its protein product is CASSPPPTRKVWNEQFF.

This clonotype was seen only a few times. The chain has TRBV7-3 and TRBJ1-2; TRBD1 matches 8 bases. Trimming removed 5 bases from V and 6 bases from J; junction bases left unmatched: 11. The CDR3 is made up of 15 amino acids. Looked up from germline, CDR1 is SGHTA and CDR2 is FQGTGA. The CDR3 nucleotides read TGTGCCAGCAGCGAAAATACCGGGACAGGTGATGGCTACACCTTC. It translates to CASSENTGTGDGYTF.

This clonotype was seen repeatedly, ten times or more. The V and J genes are TRBV27 and TRBJ2-3; D is ambiguous. V lost 8 bases to trimming and J lost 6 bases, with 18 bases between them. The CDR3 loop spans 14 amino acids. Germline V lookup: CDR1 MNHEY, CDR2 SMNVEV (reference sequence). This CDR3 is CASSIGLVTDTQYF. CDR3 DNA sequence: TGTGCCAGCTCCATTGGGCTAGTAACGGATACGCAGTATTTT.

This clonotype has a handful of counts. The V call is TRBV10-3, the J call TRBJ1-4; D is ambiguous. V was cut by 2 bases and J by 3 bases, with 13 bases left in between. There are 16 residues in the CDR3. Germline values: CDR1 ENHRY, CDR2 SYGVKD. The CDR3 loop reads CAISEADGVPNEKLFF. For the CDR3, the DNA is TGTGCCATCAGTGAGGCCGACGGGGTACCTAATGAAAAACTGTTTTTT.

This clonotype appeared many times. The chain links TRBV12-3 or TRBV12-4 to TRBJ1-2; possibly TRBD1 for D (5 bases). Trimming left V 8 bases short and J 2 bases short, with 12 bases between. The CDR3 runs 13 residues. The CDR3 loop reads CASRRAGNYGYTF. The CDR3 DNA reads as TGTGCCAGCCGGAGGGCAGGGAACTATGGCTACACCTTC.

This clonotype was recorded many times. The V and J genes are TRBV19 and TRBJ1-1, with no clear D. V shed 5 bases and J shed 0 bases, with 10 bases lying between them. Germline V gives CDR1 LNHDA, CDR2 SQIVND (reference sequence). The CDR3 sequence is 14 residues long. The CDR3, as DNA: TGTGCCAGTAGTCCCCGGACGGTGAACACTGAAGCTTTCTTT. Amino acid sequence: CASSPRTVNTEAFF.

In this sample, this clonotype turned up many times. V and J are TRBV6-1 and TRBJ2-1, with D possibly matching TRBD1 (5 bases). The CDR3 runs to 14 residues. V was cut by 7 bases and J by 0 bases, with 10 bases left in between. Germline CDR1 reads MNHNS; CDR2 reads SASEGT. Here the CDR3 reads CASIGRDSYNEQFF. CDR3 in DNA: TGTGCCAGCATTGGCAGGGACTCCTACAATGAGCAGTTCTTC.

By share, this clonotype counts as medium-sized. The chain employs TRBV9 and TRBJ2-5; TRBD1 aligns across 8 bases. V lost 3 bases and J lost 4; bases outside the gene matches: 8. This CDR3 has 15 amino acids. The germline V gene has CDR1 SGDLS and CDR2 YYNGEE. DNA for the CDR3: TGTGCCAGCAGCGCCAACCCAGGGGGCGGAGAGACCCAGTACTTC. It encodes CASSANPGGGETQYF.

This clonotype was detected ten times or more. The chain employs TRBV7-2 and TRBJ2-7, with D hard to call. From germline, CDR1 is SGHTA and CDR2 FQGNSA. With 5 bases removed from V and 3 bases from J, the gap between germline ends came to 8 bases. This CDR3 spans 12 amino acids. The chain's CDR3 is CASSTDHYEQYF. In DNA form, the CDR3 reads TGTGCCAGCAGCACGGACCACTACGAGCAGTACTTC.

This clonotype was counted at least ten times. The V and J genes are TRBV6-6 and TRBJ2-3; no clear D. The CDR3 is made up of 14 amino acids. Germline V gives CDR1 MNHNY, CDR2 SVGAGI (reference sequence). V shed 1 base and J shed 5 bases, with 10 bases lying between them. The CDR3 is CASSYFGVQDTQYF. The CDR3 coding sequence is TGTGCCAGCAGTTACTTTGGGGTCCAAGATACGCAGTATTTT.

There are many counts of this clonotype. This chain joins TRBV6-6 and TRBJ1-1; TRBD1 might be the D (6 bases). The germline gives CDR1 MNHNY, CDR2 SVGAGI (reference sequence). V was cut by 2 bases and J by 4 bases, with 8 bases left in between. This CDR3 has 13 amino acids. In DNA form, the CDR3 reads TGTGCCAGCAGTTACCAAGGGGGCACTGAAGCTTTCTTT. Its translation is CASSYQGGTEAFF.

This clonotype has at least ten counts. The gene calls are TRBV7-9 and TRBJ2-5; 9 bases are shared with TRBD2. The length of the CDR3 is 17 residues. Germline lookup yields CDR1 SEHNR and CDR2 FQNEAQ (reference sequence). V dropped 5 bases and J dropped 5; count of bases not matched to a gene: 15. The CDR3 sequence is CASSGGGLALAEETQYF. The CDR3 region has the DNA TGTGCCAGCAGCGGCGGGGGACTAGCCCTAGCCGAGGAGACCCAGTACTTC.

This clonotype was seen many times. The chain recombines TRBV7-9 with TRBJ1-6, with D possibly matching TRBD1 (6 bases). The V and J ends lost 1 base and 9 bases respectively, with 7 bases between them. This CDR3 region has 13 residues. Germline values: CDR1 SEHNR, CDR2 FQNEAQ (reference sequence). This CDR3 reads CASSLEGGSPLHF. Here the CDR3 DNA reads TGTGCCAGCAGCTTAGAGGGGGGTTCACCCCTCCACTTT.

The table lists this clonotype with many counts. This rearrangement joins TRBV4-2 to TRBJ2-3; D remains ambiguous. V lost 3 bases and J lost 5, with 24 bases in between. Germline CDR1 reads LGHNA; CDR2 reads YNFKEQ. The CDR3 has 18 residues. The CDR3 reads CASSQFQAANLERDTQYF. The CDR3 region has the DNA TGTGCCAGCAGCCAGTTTCAGGCCGCTAACTTAGAAAGAGATACGCAGTATTTT.

This clonotype was recorded a few times. V is TRBV20-1 and J is TRBJ2-2; 9 bases match TRBD2. Germline V gene data show CDR1 as DFQATT and CDR2 as SNEGSKA (reference sequence). V gave up 2 bases and J gave up 4 bases; unmatched junction bases: 8. The CDR3 runs to 16 residues. Here the CDR3 reads CSARTFGREGTGELFF. The CDR3, as DNA: TGCAGTGCTAGAACTTTTGGGCGGGAGGGCACCGGGGAGCTGTTTTTT.

The sample holds many counts of this clonotype. The chain joins TRBV7-9 to TRBJ2-7, with D uncertain. The CDR3 sequence is 12 residues long. Germline V gene data show CDR1 as SEHNR and CDR2 as FQNEAQ (reference sequence). V gave up 8 bases and J gave up 7 bases, with 15 bases separating them. In DNA form, the CDR3 reads TGTGCCAGCTCCCCGGCCAATGGGGAGCAGTACTTC. It yields the protein CASSPANGEQYF.

This clonotype occurred many times. V and J are TRBV7-9 and TRBJ1-4, with 8 bases aligning to TRBD1. The CDR3 consists of 16 residues. Germline-derived CDR1 and CDR2 are SEHNR and FQNEAQ (reference sequence). The trim removed 5 bases at V and 7 bases at J, leaving 12 bases unmatched. As DNA, the CDR3 is TGTGCCAGCAGCCTCGGACAGGGAAAAGGAGCTGAAAAACTGTTTTTT. This sequence encodes CASSLGQGKGAEKLFF.

This clonotype was picked up a small number of times. V usage is TRBV7-9 and J usage is TRBJ2-7, with 9 bases that match TRBD1. CDR3 length: 13 amino acids. From germline, CDR1 is SEHNR and CDR2 FQNEAQ (reference sequence). Trimming took 5 bases from V and 5 from J; bases not matched to a gene: 4. The CDR3 sequence is CASSPRTGDEQYF. The CDR3, as DNA: TGTGCCAGCAGCCCCCGGACAGGGGACGAGCAGTACTTC.

This clonotype was counted ten times or more. The V and J genes are TRBV7-2 and TRBJ1-6; 10 positions agree with TRBD1. The CDR3 is 16 residues long. The germline CDR1 and CDR2 sequences are SGHTA and FQGNSA. Germline trimming cut 5 bases from V and 1 base from J; bases unmatched to any gene: 2. The CDR3 coding sequence is TGTGCCAGCAGCCGACAGGGGGCTTCCTATAATTCACCCCTCCACTTT. It is translated as CASSRQGASYNSPLHF.

Ten or more counts support this clonotype. This chain connects TRBV11-2 to TRBJ2-7, with D hard to call. The CDR3 spans 15 residues. The V end was cut by 1 base, the J end by 1 base, with 11 bases between. Germline V gene sequence: CDR1 SGHAT, CDR2 FQNNGV. The CDR3 loop reads CASSLASGPSYEQYF. The CDR3 DNA reads as TGTGCCAGCAGCTTAGCTAGTGGTCCGTCCTACGAGCAGTACTTC. Looking up the rest from reference TRBV11-2 and TRBJ2-7 gives the full variable domain: EAGVAQSPRYKIIEKRQSVAFWCNPISGHATLYWYQQILGQGPKLLIQFQNNGVVDDSQLPKDRFSAERLKGVDSTLKIQPAKLEDSAVYLCASSLASGPSYEQYFGPGTRLTVT.

This clonotype was recorded at least ten times. The CDR3 bases are TGTGCCAGCAGCTTGGGCACCTCAACGTTTTCTGGAAACACCATATATTTT. It is translated as CASSLGTSTFSGNTIYF. The chain has TRBV5-5 and TRBJ1-3; no definite D call. Deletions cut 0 bases from V and 1 base from J, with 14 bases between. The germline gives CDR1 SGHKS, CDR2 YYEKEE (reference sequence). CDR3 length: 17 residues.